This TCR beta chain comes out of a study of cytomegalovirus exposure and HLA in healthy donors. Study as a whole: HLA-typed donors were the source of 82 million or so unique TCRs, which an early data release held. Study-level results: In terms of immune exposure information, only CMV serostatus was available. Later on, a genetic analysis was performed. It linked a missense variant in DCLRE1C with V- and J-gene trimming of TCR beta. Reports indicate that TCR beta sequences accurately predicted the HLA-A and HLA-B alleles of most subjects.

The PCR employed 60 Vbeta primers together with 13 Jbeta primers. Generated by immunoSEQ multiplex PCR, the TCRdb table keeps only in-frame clones and is missing some. Of 150,000 to 200,000 clones in the sample, 70% to 90% are singletons; the top ten hold more than 2%. The CDR3 consists of 11 residues. Trimming removed 3 bases at V and 2 bases at J, with 2 bases between. The V gene's germline CDR1 is SGHTA and CDR2 FQGNSA. Concerning this clone: The antigen is undetermined. The sample holds other DNA sequences that translate to the same CDR3.

The sequencing input was PBMCs. The receptor was derived from a man between 18 and 29 years old in good health and CMV-seropositive. This sequence joins TRBV7-2 and TRBJ2-7; no clear D. The CDR3 bases are TGTGCCAGCAGCTTTACCTACGAGCAGTACTTC. Translating it yields CASSFTYEQYF.